The present TCR beta chain was sequenced within a study of a mutant IDH1 vaccine in newly diagnosed glioma. Study at large: Patients got their first vaccination 4-6 weeks after radiotherapy alone, or with temozolomide cycles. Earlier treatment was radiotherapy, temozolomide, or both, with most getting both. Findings and limits, study-wide: Among top peripheral T cell clonotypes, changes seemed unrelated to pseudoprogression.

The assay was immunoSEQ multiplex PCR, and TCRdb's table has in-frame clones only and misses some. This table holds more than 55,000 clones, about 81% found once. Worth noting for this clone: Its cognate antigen is unknown.

Germline V gives CDR1 SQVTM, CDR2 ANQGSEA. This CDR3 has 17 amino acids. V was clipped by 5 bases and J by 6 bases; unmatched bases: 14. Time point reported: week 23, last vaccination. Each dose of the vaccine consisted of 300 ug of mutant IDH1 20-mer peptide, with topical imiquimod. The sequenced sample was PBMCs, obtained from a glioma patient whose treatment included an IDH1 peptide vaccine. The chain recombines TRBV29-1 with TRBJ1-5; TRBD1 aligns across 12 bases. The sequence came from a middle-aged woman with glioma. Some clones in this sample may be carry-over from other donors' samples. The CDR3 DNA is TGCAGCGTTAAAGGGGGACAGGGGGCCGAAGGGGGTCAGCCCCAGCATTTT. Protein product: CSVKGGQGAEGGQPQHF.